This T cell receptor beta chain was sequenced in a study of blood T cell repertoires in COVID-19. Clones were read by immunoSEQ multiplex PCR, and TCRdb kept only the in-frame ones, dropping some. The sample carries 150,000 to 200,000 clones, 80% to 85% recorded once. V lost 4 bases to trimming and J lost 5 bases, with 18 bases between them. Germline V gene data show CDR1 as SGHTA and CDR2 as FQGNSA. The CDR3 is 16 residues long. Symptom resolution, clearance, or two negative PCRs marked donors in Cohort 3 as recovered. The receptor was derived from a woman in her forties or fifties who had recovered from COVID-19. The sequenced sample was PBMCs or T cells enriched from blood (not recorded which). This chain links TRBV7-2 with TRBJ2-1, with D possibly being TRBD2 (5 bases). The DNA for the CDR3 is TGTGCCAGCAGCTCACGGGGAGACTACAACAACAATGAGCAGTTCTTC. It yields the protein CASSSRGDYNNNEQFF.